This T cell receptor (beta chain) stems from a study of blood T cell repertoires in COVID-19 (dated by TCRdb to 2020 to 2022). Notes on the research overall: Collaborator samples came from the United States, Italy and Spain and covered acute and convalescent phases of COVID-19. The prospective study material was composed of cDNA or gDNA derived from T cells, B-cell-depleted T cells, or PBMCs. Subjects who had been exposed to COVID-19, were actively infected with it, or had recovered from it provided the deeply sampled blood TCRbeta repertoires that made up the dataset. The repertoires were made available in a free public database intended to serve as a resource for research on the immune response to SARS-CoV-2. The samples were drawn from the first 160 participants of the ongoing ImmuneRACE study and from over a thousand subjects provided by 6 global collaborators. A de-identified subject ID, COVID-19 status, age in years and sex were almost always included in the sample metadata. Where available, HLA class I and class II types were obtained from metadata supplied by the sample provider rather than from assay-based typing.

The immunoSEQ Assay, a bias-controlled multiplex PCR, was used to amplify TCRbeta CDR3 regions from genomic DNA. Per the authors' processing: The number of nucleated cells in each sample was estimated from the amplification of reference gene primers within the assay. To quantify the absolute abundance of each unique TCRbeta CDR3 rearrangement, sequence reads were collapsed and filtered. For each sample, productive Simpson clonality was calculated as the square root of Simpson's diversity index over productive rearrangements. TCRdb mirrors the immuneACCESS table, restricted to in-frame sequences. Some clones are absent from its copies; in checked studies, under half trace to an unresolved V gene, and the reason for the others is unknown. V and J calls and clone size are those listed in that table; D and trimming were worked out from the DNA. The table for this sample lists hundreds of thousands of clones; more than 85% of them were counted only once. The ten largest clones capture about 3% of the sample.

As regards this clone: The specificity of this receptor is unknown. No base qualities exist here, and no much larger clone lies one base off it.

Ends trimmed: V by 2 bases, J by 8 bases; bases unmatched to a gene: 7. Including cysteine and phenylalanine, the CDR3 has 16 amino acids. Solely the CDR3 DNA is kept, with 48 bases framed from the first base. CDR1 and CDR2, per the germline V gene (reference sequence), are SGHAT and FQDESV. The study at large found these results: The amount of clinical and demographic metadata varied by source and participant and was provided uncurated.

The collaborating institutions used their own protocols to collect whole blood in K2EDTA tubes. For TCRbeta analysis, collaborators shipped samples as frozen whole blood, isolated PBMCs, or DNA extracted from either of those sample types. The TCR sequence derives from a human donor in a cohort sampled during active COVID-19. Sequencing was done on a sample of peripheral blood. The V and J segments used are TRBV11-1 and TRBJ1-6, with 9 bases in between that match TRBD1. The CDR3 region has the sequence CASSLYGTGIYSPLHF. The sequenced DNA is TGTGCCAGCAGCTTATATGGGACAGGGATTTATTCACCCCTCCACTTT.